The T cell receptor (beta chain) described here comes from a study of technical replicates of blood from a handful of donors. TCRdb's copy holds only in-frame clones and misses some; the assay was immunoSEQ multiplex PCR. The sample has some 66,000 clones; roughly 88% are singletons. The CDR3 is made up of 15 amino acids. Trimming took 0 bases from V and 5 from J, leaving 13 bases between them. Germline CDR1 LNHNV, CDR2 YYDKDF (reference sequence). The sequence derives from a human donor in good health. Some clones in this sample may be carry-over from other donors' samples. The rearrangement uses TRBV15 and TRBJ2-5, with TRBD1 as a possible D gene (6 bases). The sequencing sample was made of PBMCs. CDR3 nucleotides: TGTGCCACCAGCAGAGATCCGTCTGGGGGCGAGACCCAGTACTTC. Residues: CATSRDPSGGETQYF.